Listed below are T cell receptor beta chains from one sample, sequenced in a study of blood T cells in healthy people across ages. A single record per CDR3 protein comes from TCRdb applying MiXCR to the 5' RACE reads. The sample holds over 500,000 distinct CDR3 sequences, roughly half seen once. Sequences were obtained from blood. The receptors were sampled from a woman older than 75 in good health. CDR3s include the opening cysteine and the closing phenylalanine or tryptophan. D genes are given only for firm matches.

V	length	D	J	CDR3
TRBV27	14	TRBD2	TRBJ2-1	CASSFGGSAKEQFF
TRBV20-1	15	TRBD1	TRBJ2-3	CSANGQGHSTDTQYF
TRBV20-1	15	-	TRBJ2-1	CSARAVLSSYNEQFF
TRBV28	18	-	TRBJ2-6	CASTPPGHSSSGANVLTF
TRBV6-2/TRBV6-3	14	-	TRBJ2-1	CASSSTPSFYEQFF
TRBV3-1	11	-	TRBJ1-2	CASSQEAGYTF
TRBV10-2	16	TRBD2	TRBJ2-7	CASSGAYSGRPYEQYF
TRBV28	15	TRBD2	TRBJ2-7	CASRAVAGNSYEQYF
TRBV7-2	15	-	TRBJ1-1	CASSYPGTANTEAFF
TRBV29-1	9	-	TRBJ1-1	CSVKGGAFF
TRBV18	15	-	TRBJ2-1	CASSPSSVSYNEQFF
TRBV5-1	17	TRBD1	TRBJ2-1	CASSRLPLGTGQNEQFF
TRBV4-2	17	TRBD2	TRBJ2-7	CASSQDLSAGDAYEQYF